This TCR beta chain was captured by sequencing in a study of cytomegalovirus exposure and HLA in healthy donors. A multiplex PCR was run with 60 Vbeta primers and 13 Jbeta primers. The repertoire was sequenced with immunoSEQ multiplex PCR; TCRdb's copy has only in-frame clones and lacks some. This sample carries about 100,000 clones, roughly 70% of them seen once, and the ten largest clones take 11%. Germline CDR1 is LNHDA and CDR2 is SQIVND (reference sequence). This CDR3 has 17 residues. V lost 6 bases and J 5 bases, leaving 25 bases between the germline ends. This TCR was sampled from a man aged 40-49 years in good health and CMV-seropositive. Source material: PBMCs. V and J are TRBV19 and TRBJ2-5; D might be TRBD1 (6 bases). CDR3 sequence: CASSKQQYSGVRETQYF. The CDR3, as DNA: TGTGCCAGTAGCAAACAACAATATTCAGGGGTCCGGGAGACCCAGTACTTC.